The rows below give T cell receptor beta chains drawn from one sample of a study of blood T cell repertoires in COVID-19. Sequencing used immunoSEQ multiplex PCR; TCRdb keeps in-frame clones, though not all of them. The data hold roughly 74,000 clones, with about 91% observed a single time. Material: peripheral blood. All receptors derive from a woman aged 80 or over with active or convalescent COVID-19. Each CDR3 is given with its conserved first and last residue. The D gene is left open where the match is weak. The size entry is marked missing in some rows and otherwise reads once, few, many or a size class.

TRBV3-1/TRBV3-2	TRBJ1-1	once	TRBD1	CASSQGRTGGMRTEAFF	TGTGCCAGCAGCCAAGGCAGGACAGGGGGAATGAGGACTGAAGCTTTCTTT
TRBV6-5	TRBJ1-3	once	.	CASSYVGGPGNTIYF	TGTGCCAGCAGTTACGTCGGGGGGCCTGGAAACACCATATATTTT
TRBV7-2	TRBJ2-1	many	TRBD1	CASSPQGAGSRNEQFF	TGTGCCAGCAGCCCCCAGGGGGCGGGTTCCCGCAATGAGCAGTTCTTC
TRBV13	TRBJ1-2	.	TRBD1	CASSSTGGGYGYTF	TGTGCCAGCAGCTCCACAGGGGGCGGCTATGGCTACACCTTC
TRBV3-1/TRBV3-2	TRBJ1-4	few	TRBD1	CASSQDRHRGEEKLFF	TGTGCCAGCAGCCAAGACCGACACAGGGGAGAGGAAAAACTGTTTTTT
TRBV7-8	TRBJ1-1	.	TRBD1	CASSPITTGGHTEAFF	TGTGCCAGCAGCCCCATCACGACAGGGGGCCACACTGAAGCTTTCTTT
TRBV5-8	TRBJ2-1	.	TRBD1	CASSFQDRGNNEQFF	TGTGCCAGCAGCTTCCAGGACAGGGGAAACAATGAGCAGTTCTTC
TRBV25-1	TRBJ2-7	.	TRBD1	CASSARRTGSYEQYF	TGTGCCAGCAGTGCAAGAAGGACAGGTTCCTACGAGCAGTACTTC
TRBV29-1	TRBJ1-4	.	.	CSGGDTATNEKLFF	TGCAGCGGGGGGGATACAGCAACTAATGAAAAACTGTTTTTT
TRBV10-3	TRBJ2-7	once	.	CATGAGVYEQYF	TGTGCCACAGGGGCAGGGGTTTACGAGCAGTACTTC
TRBV5-1	TRBJ2-4	.	TRBD1	CASSFAGGAGKNIQYF	TGCGCCAGCAGCTTTGCAGGGGGCGCGGGTAAAAACATTCAGTACTTC
TRBV7-9	TRBJ1-1	few	TRBD1	CASSFRDRRRTEAFF	TGTGCCAGCAGCTTTCGGGACAGGCGACGGACTGAAGCTTTCTTT
TRBV2	TRBJ1-1	.	.	CASSLTGEITEAFF	TGTGCCAGCAGCCTTACCGGGGAGATCACTGAAGCTTTCTTT
TRBV19	TRBJ1-2	once	TRBD1	CASSTQGYGYTF	TGTGCCAGTAGTACACAGGGGTATGGCTACACCTTC
TRBV24-1	TRBJ1-2	few	.	CATSDSGIDYGYTF	TGTGCCACCAGTGATTCAGGGATCGACTATGGCTACACCTTC
TRBV27	TRBJ1-6	once	.	CASSFLTGSNSPLHF	TGTGCCAGCAGTTTCCTAACAGGGTCTAATTCACCCCTCCACTTT
TRBV5-1	TRBJ2-1	.	.	CASRGGGPSSYNEQFF	TGCGCCAGCCGAGGCGGGGGCCCCAGCTCCTACAATGAGCAGTTCTTC
TRBV24-1	TRBJ2-1	.	TRBD1	CATSDFEDRPNEQFF	TGTGCCACCAGTGATTTTGAGGACAGGCCCAATGAGCAGTTCTTC
TRBV29-1	TRBJ2-7	.	.	CSVDPPRQVDTYEQYF	TGCAGCGTTGACCCCCCCAGACAGGTTGACACCTACGAGCAGTACTTC
TRBV11-2	TRBJ1-2	once	.	CASSSSGRASGYTF	TGTGCCAGCAGCTCATCTGGGAGGGCATCTGGCTACACCTTC
TRBV3-1/TRBV3-2	TRBJ2-1	.	.	CASSPWLAAINEQFF	TGTGCCAGCAGCCCGTGGCTAGCCGCTATCAATGAGCAGTTCTTC
TRBV21-1	TRBJ2-7	.	.	CASFWRVSTHLFRGEQYF	TGTGCCAGCTTCTGGCGGGTCTCGACCCATCTCTTCAGGGGGGAGCAGTACTTC
TRBV5-1	TRBJ1-3	.	.	CASSSETTGNTIYF	TGCGCCAGCAGCTCCGAAACAACTGGAAACACCATATATTTT
TRBV11-3	TRBJ2-2	many	.	CASSLDLSQGDSNTGELFF	TGTGCCAGCAGCTTAGATCTTTCACAGGGAGATTCGAACACCGGGGAGCTGTTTTTT
TRBV5-1	TRBJ2-7	.	TRBD2	CASSLTAGGYEQYF	TGCGCCAGCAGCTTGACAGCGGGAGGCTACGAGCAGTACTTC
TRBV5-4	TRBJ2-7	.	TRBD2	CASSSRLAGGYGEQYF	TGTGCCAGCAGCTCGAGGCTAGCGGGGGGGTACGGCGAGCAGTACTTC